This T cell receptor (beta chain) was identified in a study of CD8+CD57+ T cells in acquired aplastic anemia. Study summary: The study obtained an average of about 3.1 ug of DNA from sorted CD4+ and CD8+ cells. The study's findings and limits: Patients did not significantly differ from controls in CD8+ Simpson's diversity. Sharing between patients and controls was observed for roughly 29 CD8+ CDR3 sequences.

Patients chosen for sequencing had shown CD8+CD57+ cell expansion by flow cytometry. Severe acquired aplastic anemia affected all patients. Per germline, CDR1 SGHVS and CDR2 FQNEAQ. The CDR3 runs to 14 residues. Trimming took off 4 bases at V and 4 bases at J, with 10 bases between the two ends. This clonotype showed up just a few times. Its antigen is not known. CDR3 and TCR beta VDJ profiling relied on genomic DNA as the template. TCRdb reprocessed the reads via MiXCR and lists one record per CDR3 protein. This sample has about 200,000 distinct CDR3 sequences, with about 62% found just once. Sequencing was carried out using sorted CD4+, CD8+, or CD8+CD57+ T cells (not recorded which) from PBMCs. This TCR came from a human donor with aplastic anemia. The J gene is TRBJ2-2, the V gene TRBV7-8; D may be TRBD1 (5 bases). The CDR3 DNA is TGTGCCAGCAGCTCCAGACAGTTCACCGGGGAGCTGTTTTTT. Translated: CASSSRQFTGELFF.